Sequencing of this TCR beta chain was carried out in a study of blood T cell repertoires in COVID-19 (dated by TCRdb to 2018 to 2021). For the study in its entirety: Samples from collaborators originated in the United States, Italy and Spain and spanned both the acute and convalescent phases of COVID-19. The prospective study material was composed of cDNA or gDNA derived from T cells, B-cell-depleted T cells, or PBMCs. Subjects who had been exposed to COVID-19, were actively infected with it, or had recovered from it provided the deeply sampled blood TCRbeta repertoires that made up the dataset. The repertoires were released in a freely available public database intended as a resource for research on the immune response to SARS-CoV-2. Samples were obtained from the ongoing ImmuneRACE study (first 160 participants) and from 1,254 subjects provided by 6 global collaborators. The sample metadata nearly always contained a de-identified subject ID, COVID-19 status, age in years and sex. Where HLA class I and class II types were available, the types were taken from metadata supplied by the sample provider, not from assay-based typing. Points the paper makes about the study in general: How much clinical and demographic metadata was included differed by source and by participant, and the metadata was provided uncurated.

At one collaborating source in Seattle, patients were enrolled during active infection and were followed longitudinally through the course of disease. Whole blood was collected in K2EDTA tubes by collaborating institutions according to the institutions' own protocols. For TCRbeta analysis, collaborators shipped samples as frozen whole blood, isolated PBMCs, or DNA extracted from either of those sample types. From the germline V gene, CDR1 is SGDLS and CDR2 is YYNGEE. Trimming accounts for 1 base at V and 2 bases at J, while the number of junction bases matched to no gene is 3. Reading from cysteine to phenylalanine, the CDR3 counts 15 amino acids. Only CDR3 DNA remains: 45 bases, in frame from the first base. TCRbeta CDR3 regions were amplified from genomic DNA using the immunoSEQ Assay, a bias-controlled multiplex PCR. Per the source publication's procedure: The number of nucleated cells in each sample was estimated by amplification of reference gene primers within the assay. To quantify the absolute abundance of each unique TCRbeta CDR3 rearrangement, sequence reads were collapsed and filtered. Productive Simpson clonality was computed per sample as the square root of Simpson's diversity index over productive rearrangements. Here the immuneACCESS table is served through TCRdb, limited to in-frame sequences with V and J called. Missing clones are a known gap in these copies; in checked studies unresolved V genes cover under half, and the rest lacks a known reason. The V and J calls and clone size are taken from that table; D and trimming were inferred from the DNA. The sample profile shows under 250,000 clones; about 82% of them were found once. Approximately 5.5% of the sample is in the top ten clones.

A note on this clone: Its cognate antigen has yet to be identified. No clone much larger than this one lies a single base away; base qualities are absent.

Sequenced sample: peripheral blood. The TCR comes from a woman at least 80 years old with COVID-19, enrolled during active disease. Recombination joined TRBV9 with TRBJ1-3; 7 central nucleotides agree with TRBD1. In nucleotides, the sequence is TGTGCCAGCAGCGTATCTGACAGGGCTGGAAACACCATATATTTT. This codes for CASSVSDRAGNTIYF.